This TCR beta chain was retrieved from a study of shared clonotypes between healthy human individuals (dated by TCRdb to about 2020). A note on the overall study: The cohort included three men and two women between 18 and 49 years of age. Blood TCR repertoires of about 5 healthy adults were deeply sequenced to estimate repertoire size and the extent of clonotype sharing between individuals. Different laboratories and diverse techniques were used to prepare libraries and sequence TCR repertoires, to increase sequencing depth and limit assay-specific biases. Between about 0.9 and 10 billion PBMCs per donor were obtained by leukapheresis.

Taken from the germline V gene, the CDR1 and CDR2 loops are SGHRS and YFSETQ. V is reduced by 4 bases and J by 2 bases, leaving a spacing of 12 bases between them. The CDR3 runs 14 amino acids, cysteine and phenylalanine included. Just the 42-base CDR3 DNA is kept, in frame starting at base 1. Worth noting for this clone: The antigen this receptor binds is unknown. Nothing much larger sits one base from this clone, and base qualities are not available.

The donors were healthy, HIV-negative adults with no recently reported acute infections or vaccinations. Every donor was a Caucasian adult residing in Nashville, Tennessee, USA. In the unsorted samples, approximately 85 million PBMCs were counted, and genomic DNA was extracted using the QIAamp DNA Blood Mini kit. Blood was collected by leukapheresis, and PBMCs were isolated by Ficoll-Histopaque density gradient centrifugation and then cryopreserved in liquid nitrogen vapor phase. TCR CDR3 regions were amplified from genomic DNA by multiplex PCR using the deep immunoSEQ assay. For each cell subset, the extracted genomic DNA was distributed evenly across all wells of several immunoSEQ 96-well plates, and each plate served as one replicate. For unsorted PBMC, approximately 300 ng of genomic DNA, equivalent to around 30,000 T cell genomes, went into each replicate PCR. Ten immunoSEQ deep assay plates were used to sequence unsorted PBMC genomic DNA. The purified libraries were quantified using a Qubit 3.0 fluorometer, sized with a Bioanalyzer 2100, and then quantified again using the KAPA Library Quantification kit. A separate single-read 150-cycle Illumina NextSeq 550 flow cell was used to sequence each immunoSEQ 96-well plate. The original pipeline was this. The immunoSEQ output contained only junctional sequences without quality scores, so filtering could not match that applied to full-length reads. To assign V/J genes and CDR3, sequences were annotated against IMGT germline references using PyIR, a Python wrapper for IgBLAST v1.9. Reads with weak V/J assignments (E-value above 1e-6), missing CDR3, stop codons, out-of-frame junctions, or ambiguous translated residues were removed. V3J clonotypes were defined as sequences sharing the same inferred V gene, J gene, and CDR3 amino acid sequence. Percentage overlap between repertoires was calculated by dividing the number of shared unique clonotypes by the size of the smaller repertoire. Richness of each repertoire was evaluated using RTK rarefaction, the Chao1 estimator, and Recon v2.1 estimates of unobserved clonotypes. TCRdb carries this immuneACCESS record with in-frame sequences only. Its versions omit some clonotypes, under half of them owing to an unresolved V gene in the studies checked, with the rest unexplained. V, J and clone size are taken as reported in that table, and D and trimming were inferred from the DNA itself. The sample profile shows about 480,000 clones; about 79% of them were found once. The biggest ten clones account for approximately 12% of the sample.

Overall study outcomes, separate from this receptor: The small number of donors limited the genetic and exposure-history diversity represented. Based on pairwise subsampling, the degree of clonotype sharing among donors was expected to be affected by sequencing depth. Sampling was restricted to blood, and TCR repertoires in tissues likely differ from the TCR repertoires found in blood.

Material for sequencing was PBMCs. The sequence joins TRBV5-1 to TRBJ1-1, with the D gene too uncertain to name. The TCR comes from a woman aged 35 to 49 in good health. Some clones in this sample may be carry-over from other donors' samples. CDR3 sequence: CASSNLGTNTEAFF. The nucleotide sequence reads TGCGCCAGCAGCAATTTGGGCACCAACACTGAAGCTTTCTTT.